Below, 15 T cell receptor beta chains from the same sample are listed, as sequenced in a study of T cells in localized non-small cell lung cancer. Assay: immunoSEQ multiplex PCR; the TCRdb copy retains only in-frame clones and omits some. The repertoire holds 50,000 to 60,000 clones, with about 78% as singletons. The sequencing here drew on PBMCs, taken before any cancer treatment. These receptors were collected from a woman between 35 and 70 years old with stage II lung adenocarcinoma.

This chain connects TRBV5-4 to TRBJ1-2, with D hard to call. This CDR3 spans 14 amino acids. Germline-derived CDR1 and CDR2 are SGHNT and YYREEE (reference sequence). V gave up 0 bases and J gave up 4 bases, with 10 bases separating them. The CDR3 loop reads CASSLAGVLYGYTF. CDR3 DNA: TGTGCCAGCAGCTTGGCCGGGGTTCTCTATGGCTACACCTTC.

The chain couples TRBV7-3 to TRBJ1-1; D is unclear. V lost 2 bases and J lost 2, with 6 bases in between. This CDR3 region has 13 residues. Per the germline V gene, CDR1 is SGHTA and CDR2 is FQGTGA. The CDR3 DNA reads TGTGCCAGCAGCTTACTGTTCAACACTGAAGCTTTCTTT. Amino acids: CASSLLFNTEAFF.

The genes are TRBV7-2 and TRBJ1-3, with 8 bases lining up with TRBD1. The V segment lost 2 bases and the J segment 8 bases; nucleotides outside the gene matches: 8. Looked up from germline, CDR1 is SGHTA and CDR2 is FQGNSA. The CDR3 is 15 amino acids. DNA of the CDR3: TGTGCCAGCAGCTTATCAGGGGGCGTCTGGGACACCATATATTTT. Translated: CASSLSGGVWDTIYF.

The V and J genes are TRBV29-1 and TRBJ1-1, with a weak D call TRBD1 (5 bases). Trimming cost V 4 bases and J 2 bases, with 17 bases left between them. CDR1 and CDR2 from the germline V gene are SQVTM and ANQGSEA. The CDR3 totals 15 residues. The CDR3 region is CSVGSGQLSNTEAFF. In DNA, the CDR3 is TGCAGCGTTGGGTCTGGACAACTGTCAAACACTGAAGCTTTCTTT. Supplemented by reference TRBV29-1 and TRBJ1-1, the full variable domain reads SAVISQKPSRDICQRGTSLTIQCQVDSQVTMMFWYRQQPGQSLTLIATANQGSEATYESGFVIDKFPISRPNLTFSTLTVSNMSPEDSSIYLCSVGSGQLSNTEAFFGQGTRLTVV.

J is TRBJ1-3 and V is TRBV9; TRBD1 is a possible D gene (5 bases). The CDR3 has 18 residues. Trimming cost V 4 bases and J 1 base, with 21 bases left between them. Germline V lookup: CDR1 SGDLS, CDR2 YYNGEE. CDR3 nucleotide sequence: TGTGCCAGCAGCTCCGGAGGGCGCATGGGGCTATCTGGAAACACCATATATTTT. Translation gives CASSSGGRMGLSGNTIYF.

The rearrangement links TRBV9 to TRBJ1-5; 10 bases map to TRBD1. This CDR3 comprises 16 residues. The V gene end was trimmed by 3 bases and the J gene end by 2 bases; junction bases not matched to a gene: 5. Germline CDR1 and CDR2: SGDLS and YYNGEE. Written as DNA, the CDR3 is TGTGCCAGCAGCGCCGGCGGGACAGGGGGCAATCAGCCCCAGCATTTT. Translation gives CASSAGGTGGNQPQHF. The full variable domain, with the rest looked up from reference TRBV9 and TRBJ1-5, is DSGVTQTPKHLITATGQRVTLRCSPRSGDLSVYWYQQSLDQGLQFLIQYYNGEERAKGNILERFSAQQFPDLHSELNLSSLELGDSALYFCASSAGGTGGNQPQHFGDGTRLSIL.

This clone was counted between two and nine times. The V gene is TRBV6-4, the J gene TRBJ2-6; no firm D call. CDR1 is MRHNA and CDR2 is SNTAGT in the germline V gene. This CDR3 region has 17 residues. The V end was cut by 3 bases, the J end by 0 bases, with 12 bases between. As DNA, the CDR3 is TGTGCCAGCAGTGAATCACCGGACCCCTCTGGGGCCAACGTCCTGACTTTC. This codes for CASSESPDPSGANVLTF.

The chain links TRBV28 to TRBJ1-1; D is undetermined. CDR1 is MDHEN, CDR2 SYDVKM, per germline. V gave up 3 bases and J gave up 5 bases, with 13 bases separating them. The CDR3 spans 14 residues. The CDR3 DNA is TGTGCCAGCAGTTTGAGGCGGATAGGAACTGAAGCTTTCTTT. Translating it yields CASSLRRIGTEAFF.

This clone has only one observation. The J gene is TRBJ2-6, the V gene TRBV5-4; D remains unclear. V was clipped by 4 bases and J by 1 base, with 12 bases between them. Germline CDR1 reads SGHNT; CDR2 reads YYREEE (reference sequence). The CDR3 has 16 amino acids. Written as DNA, the CDR3 is TGTGCCAGCAGCCTCACCTCCTCGTCTGGGGCCAACGTCCTGACTTTC. Amino acids: CASSLTSSSGANVLTF.

This rearrangement joins TRBV11-3 to TRBJ2-7, with D unresolved. CDR3 size: 14 residues. CDR1 is SGHNT and CDR2 is YENEEA in the germline V gene. Trimming left V 5 bases short and J 4 bases short, with 15 bases between. DNA of the CDR3: TGTGCCAGCAGCCTTTCCGGGTCGACATACGAGCAGTACTTC. Amino acid sequence: CASSLSGSTYEQYF. The full variable domain, its missing parts supplied by reference TRBV11-3 and TRBJ2-7, is EAGVVQSPRYKIIEKKQPVAFWCNPISGHNTLYWYLQNLGQGPELLIRYENEEAVDDSQLPKDRFSAERLKGVDSTLKIQPAELGDSAVYLCASSLSGSTYEQYFGPGTRLTVT.

The J gene is TRBJ1-2, the V gene TRBV6-5, with D maybe TRBD1 (5 bases). Germline CDR1 reads MNHEY; CDR2 reads SVGAGI. V dropped 2 bases and J dropped 5 bases, with 12 bases sitting between them. This CDR3 has 14 amino acids. Written as DNA, the CDR3 is TGTGCCAGCAGTTACGGTCAGGGAGTATATGGCTACACCTTC. Translating it yields CASSYGQGVYGYTF.

CDR3 protein: CASSPDRGDEKLFF. CDR3 sequence (DNA): TGCGCCAGCAGCCCGGACAGGGGGGATGAAAAACTGTTTTTT. V is TRBV4-1 and J is TRBJ1-4, with 10 bases matching TRBD1. V gave up 4 bases and J gave up 6 bases; unmatched junction bases: 2. Germline V gene data show CDR1 as MGHRA and CDR2 as YSYEKL. This CDR3 region has 14 residues.

This clone is a singleton in its sample. J is TRBJ1-1 and V is TRBV6-5; possible D gene TRBD1, 6 bases. Germline CDR1 and CDR2: MNHEY and SVGAGI. This CDR3 is built from 14 residues. Trimming removed 7 bases from V and 5 bases from J, with 17 bases in between. The DNA of the CDR3 is TGTGCCAGCACCTTAGGGCAGGGGAGGACTGAAGCTTTCTTT. Translation gives CASTLGQGRTEAFF.

The V and J genes are TRBV7-3 and TRBJ2-3, with D possibly TRBD2 on 5 matching bases. Deletions cut 6 bases from V and 0 bases from J, with 7 bases between. There are 13 residues in the CDR3. Per germline, CDR1 SGHTA and CDR2 FQGTGA. This CDR3 reads CASSRTSTDTQYF. The CDR3 DNA reads TGTGCCAGCAGTAGGACTAGCACAGATACGCAGTATTTT.

The CDR3 nucleotides are TGTGCCAGCAGCTCCGGGACAGGGGAGTACGAGCAGTACTTC. This sequence encodes CASSSGTGEYEQYF. The gene calls are TRBV5-6 and TRBJ2-7; 10 bases line up with TRBD1. Per germline, CDR1 SGHDT and CDR2 YYEEEE. The CDR3 sequence is 14 residues long. V lost 3 bases and J lost 4; bases outside the gene matches: 4.